The 9 T cell receptor beta chains given below trace back to one sample, sequenced in a study of memory CD4+ T cells and cytomegalovirus serostatus. Repertoires were generated with immunoSEQ multiplex PCR, while TCRdb's copy carries only in-frame clones and drops some. Of approximately 70,000 clones listed, about 76% were seen once; the top ten hold around 4.5%. Single viable CD3+CD4+CD8-CD45RO+ cells were sorted as the memory CD4+ T cells. Specimen: memory CD4+ T cells from blood. The receptors shown here come from an adult in good health and CMV-seropositive.

The genes are TRBV2 and TRBJ1-2; D unclear. This CDR3 has 12 residues. Germline CDR1 reads SNHLY; CDR2 reads FYNNEI. V lost 5 bases, J lost 4 bases, and 8 bases lay in between. The CDR3 DNA reads TGTGCCAGCAGTCTTGGGCTCTATGGCTACACCTTC. Translated: CASSLGLYGYTF.

This clone was seen a few times. The junction does not match germline at one end; this may be a read error. The chain joins TRBV5-1 to TRBJ2-5, with D perhaps matching TRBD2 (6 bases). The germline gives CDR1 SGHRS, CDR2 YFSETQ. This CDR3 is built from 14 residues. The CDR3: CASSLGGWQETQYF. CDR3 nucleotide sequence: TGCGCCAGCAGTTTGGGGGGTTGGCAAGAGACCCAGTACTTC.

This clone was seen once. The chain uses TRBV2 and TRBJ2-3; TRBD1 is a possible D gene (5 bases). Germline CDR1 is SNHLY and CDR2 is FYNNEI. The CDR3 runs to 13 residues. Trimming took off 7 bases at V and 5 bases at J, with 13 bases between the two ends. The CDR3 sequence: CASTRQGGDTQYF. The CDR3 DNA reads as TGTGCCAGCACCCGGCAGGGTGGAGATACGCAGTATTTT.

J is TRBJ2-1 and V is TRBV5-1, with TRBD2 matching over 7 bases. This CDR3 comprises 15 residues. Germline CDR1 reads SGHRS; CDR2 reads YFSETQ. Unmatched junction bases numbered 8, after V lost 8 bases and J lost 0 bases. Here the CDR3 DNA reads TGCGCCAGTAAACTAGCGCCCCACTCCTACAATGAGCAGTTCTTC. Translation: CASKLAPHSYNEQFF. The variable domain in full, with the rest retrieved from reference TRBV5-1 and TRBJ2-1, is KAGVTQTPRYLIKTRGQQVTLSCSPISGHRSVSWYQQTPGQGLQFLFEYFSETQRNKGNFPGRFSGRQFSNSRSEMNVSTLELGDSALYLCASKLAPHSYNEQFFGPGTRLTVL.

V usage is TRBV9 and J usage is TRBJ2-5; possibly TRBD2 for D (5 bases). The germline V gene has CDR1 SGDLS and CDR2 YYNGEE. The CDR3 runs 14 residues. Trimming removed 0 bases from V and 9 bases from J, with 15 bases in between. CDR3 amino acids: CASSVARSEAAQYF. The CDR3 DNA is TGTGCCAGCAGCGTAGCGAGGTCCGAAGCGGCCCAGTACTTC.

The rearrangement uses TRBV7-2 and TRBJ2-4; perhaps TRBD1 as D (5 bases). This CDR3 contains 15 residues. With 5 bases removed from V and 3 bases from J, the gap between germline ends came to 14 bases. The germline CDR1 and CDR2 sequences are SGHTA and FQGNSA. CDR3 sequence: CASSPRQLGKNIQYF. The CDR3 nucleotides are TGTGCCAGCAGCCCTCGACAGCTGGGCAAAAACATTCAGTACTTC.

J is TRBJ2-7 and V is TRBV28; TRBD1 matches at 9 bases. CDR1 and CDR2 from the germline V gene are MDHEN and SYDVKM. The CDR3 has 14 amino acids. With V trimmed by 6 bases and J by 1 base, 4 bases remained unmatched. This CDR3 reads CASSGGQGSYEQYF. CDR3 bases: TGTGCCAGCAGCGGGGGACAGGGTTCCTACGAGCAGTACTTC.

This chain joins TRBV28 and TRBJ2-1, with 12 bases aligning to TRBD2. Germline V gene lookup returns CDR1 MDHEN and CDR2 SYDVKM. J was trimmed by 8 bases and V by 4 bases; bases with no gene match: 9. The CDR3 is made up of 16 amino acids. The CDR3 bases are TGTGCCAGCAGTTCCGGACTAGCGGGACCCTCGGATGAGCAGTTCTTC. Translating gives CASSSGLAGPSDEQFF.

This clone was counted between two and nine times. V usage is TRBV9 and J usage is TRBJ1-1, with 7 positions matching TRBD1. Germline trimming cut 4 bases from V and 5 bases from J; bases unmatched to any gene: 8. Germline assignment: CDR1 SGDLS and CDR2 YYNGEE. The CDR3 length is 14 residues. Here the CDR3 reads CASSSTGDPTEAFF. The CDR3 DNA is TGTGCCAGCAGCTCTACAGGGGATCCTACTGAAGCTTTCTTT. The whole variable domain, remainder taken from reference TRBV9 and TRBJ1-1, is DSGVTQTPKHLITATGQRVTLRCSPRSGDLSVYWYQQSLDQGLQFLIQYYNGEERAKGNILERFSAQQFPDLHSELNLSSLELGDSALYFCASSSTGDPTEAFFGQGTRLTVV.